This passage covers 14 T cell receptor beta chains from one sample sequenced in a study of cytomegalovirus exposure and HLA in healthy donors. Researchers ran the PCR with 60 Vbeta and 13 Jbeta primers. Produced via immunoSEQ multiplex PCR; TCRdb's table is partial and in-frame only. The sample includes fewer than 200,000 clones, more than 80% of them seen just once. Sample: PBMCs. The receptor source for this set is a woman aged 45-65 years in good health and CMV-seronegative.

This clone showed up just a few times. The V gene is TRBV4-3, the J gene TRBJ1-2; D perhaps matches TRBD1 (5 bases). Germline V gives CDR1 LGHNA, CDR2 YSLEER. Between the trimmed V and J ends, which lost 0 bases and 5 bases, there was a span of 28 bases. The CDR3 loop spans 20 amino acids. CDR3: CASSQDDAQVWGREEYGYTF. The CDR3 DNA reads as TGCGCCAGCAGCCAAGATGACGCACAAGTGTGGGGCAGGGAGGAATATGGCTACACCTTC.

In this sample, this clone turned up a few times. The V call is TRBV2, the J call TRBJ1-2; 9 bases line up with TRBD1. The J segment lost 6 bases and the V segment lost 7 bases, leaving 6 bases of the junction unmatched. CDR3 length equals 13 residues. CDR1 is SNHLY and CDR2 is FYNNEI in the germline V gene. The CDR3 loop is CASKTDRGNGYTF. CDR3 bases: TGTGCCAGCAAAACAGACAGGGGGAATGGCTACACCTTC.

The rearrangement uses TRBV2 and TRBJ1-2, with TRBD1 matching 9 bases. J gave up 4 bases and V 5 bases, and 5 bases lay outside the gene matches. There are 14 residues in the CDR3. CDR1 and CDR2 from the germline V gene are SNHLY and FYNNEI. The chain's CDR3 is CASSRDRESYGYTF. CDR3 in DNA: TGTGCCAGCAGTAGGGACAGGGAATCCTATGGCTACACCTTC.

This clone appeared a single time. The chain joins TRBV9 to TRBJ2-3; 8 bases agree with TRBD1. Germline-derived CDR1 and CDR2 are SGDLS and YYNGEE. The CDR3 covers 14 residues. V dropped 0 bases and J dropped 4; count of bases not matched to a gene: 1. CDR3 region: CASSVGGQADTQYF. The DNA of the CDR3 is TGTGCCAGCAGCGTAGGGGGACAGGCAGATACGCAGTATTTT.

The chain is built from TRBV18 and TRBJ1-1, with 7 bases lining up with TRBD1. The V gene's germline CDR1 is KGHSH and CDR2 LQKENI. This CDR3 comprises 14 residues. V shed 7 bases and J 4 bases; nucleotides not matched to a gene: 9. CDR3 coding DNA: TGTGCCAGCTACGGTGGCAGGGGGTCCACTGAAGCTTTCTTT. Protein: CASYGGRGSTEAFF.

This chain links TRBV19 with TRBJ2-7; D call uncertain. This CDR3 is 14 amino acids long. The V and J ends lost 1 base and 3 bases respectively, with 10 bases between them. Germline V gene lookup returns CDR1 LNHDA and CDR2 SQIVND (reference sequence). The CDR3 here is CASSIGGFGYEQYF. Here the CDR3 DNA reads TGTGCCAGTAGTATAGGCGGATTCGGCTACGAGCAGTACTTC.

The chain links TRBV30 to TRBJ2-6, with 9 nucleotides matching TRBD1. This CDR3 is 14 amino acids long. V lost 7 bases to trimming and J lost 1 base; unmatched junction nucleotides: 2. Germline V gene lookup returns CDR1 GTSNPN and CDR2 SVGIG (reference sequence). The CDR3 DNA is TGTGCCTTACAGGGGGCGTCTGGGGCCAACGTCCTGACTTTC. Translated: CALQGASGANVLTF.

This chain uses TRBV6-1 with TRBJ2-3; no clear D. The V gene lost 4 bases and the J gene lost 7 bases, with 6 bases spanning the gap. CDR1 is MNHNS, CDR2 SASEGT, per germline. The CDR3 consists of 11 residues. Here the CDR3 DNA reads TGTGCCAGCAGTGGGCAGAATACGCAGTATTTT. It specifies CASSGQNTQYF.

The V gene is TRBV5-6, the J gene TRBJ2-7; 7 nucleotides match TRBD1. J gave up 5 bases and V 3 bases, and 14 bases lay outside the gene matches. Germline V gene data show CDR1 as SGHDT and CDR2 as YYEEEE. The CDR3 is made up of 16 amino acids. The CDR3 DNA is TGTGCCAGCAGCTCGAAGGAGACAGGGCTCGTCCACGAGCAGTACTTC. Encoded protein: CASSSKETGLVHEQYF.

To note about this clone: The germline gene is not matched at one end of the junction; a read error may be the cause. V and J are TRBV19 and TRBJ2-3; 8 bases fit TRBD2. Germline V lookup: CDR1 LNHDA, CDR2 SQIVND (reference sequence). This CDR3 has 11 residues. CDR3 bases: TGTGCCACAGCATTAGCGGGGCTTACGATTTTT. This translates into CATALAGLTIF.

The J gene is TRBJ2-7, the V gene TRBV7-8; 7 nucleotides align to TRBD2. Germline V lookup: CDR1 SGHVS, CDR2 FQNEAQ. The CDR3 runs to 15 residues. V was clipped by 1 base and J by 2 bases; unmatched bases: 5. CDR3 amino acids: CASSLVLAATYEQYF. The CDR3 nucleotides are TGTGCCAGCAGCTTAGTTCTAGCGGCGACCTACGAGCAGTACTTC.

The rearrangement uses TRBV5-1 and TRBJ1-1; D is undetermined. Germline values: CDR1 SGHRS, CDR2 YFSETQ. The germline V and J ends were trimmed by 3 bases and 0 bases, with 24 bases remaining between them. This CDR3 contains 19 residues. CDR3 sequence (DNA): TGCGCCAGCAGCTGTGACACCCTTGGCCCCTTTTTCATGAACACTGAAGCTTTCTTT. It is translated as CASSCDTLGPFFMNTEAFF.

The V and J genes are TRBV7-6 and TRBJ2-1; D is possibly TRBD2 (7 bases). CDR3 length: 18 amino acids. Deletions cut 1 base from V and 3 bases from J, with 19 bases between. The V gene's germline CDR1 is SGHVS and CDR2 FNYEAQ. The CDR3 protein is CASSLVSARGPFYNEQFF. The CDR3 DNA reads TGTGCCAGCAGCTTAGTTTCGGCGCGGGGGCCCTTCTACAATGAGCAGTTCTTC. Filled out from reference TRBV7-6 and TRBJ2-1, the complete variable domain reads GAGVSQSPRYKVTKRGQDVALRCDPISGHVSLYWYRQALGQGPEFLTYFNYEAQQDKSGLPNDRFSAERPEGSISTLTIQRTEQRDSAMYRCASSLVSARGPFYNEQFFGPGTRLTVL.

This sequence joins TRBV6-4 and TRBJ1-1, with D uncertain. The CDR3 has 13 amino acids. The V gene's germline CDR1 is MRHNA and CDR2 SNTAGT. V lost 5 bases, J lost 5 bases, and 12 bases lay in between. The CDR3, as DNA: TGTGCCAGCAGTCAACAACGGGAAACTGAAGCTTTCTTT. This codes for CASSQQRETEAFF.